This TCR beta chain was identified during a study of T cell repertoires in cytomegalovirus infection. Across the study: Recently identified HLA-C-restricted CMV epitopes were among the peptides used. Public TCR beta signatures indicated both CMV infection and matching HLA type. General study findings and limits: The ex vivo response was dominated by HLA-C-restricted CMV-specific TCR beta clonotypes. Carriage of CMV together with the relevant HLA was identifiable through cumulative public TCR beta family frequency.

This clonotype has ten or more counts. Its target is unknown. Trimming removed 0 bases at V and 4 bases at J, with 19 bases between. CDR1 and CDR2 from the germline V gene are LGHNA and YNFKEQ. The CDR3 contains 18 residues. One entry per CDR3 protein results from TCRdb running MiXCR on the reads. The data show around 85,000 distinct CDR3 sequences, 45% to 50% seen once. The genes are TRBV4-2 and TRBJ2-1; possible D gene TRBD2, 6 bases. The origin of this receptor is a human donor in good health (CMV status not recorded). Some clones in this sample may be carry-over from other donors' samples. The sample here was CD8+ T cells from cultured PBMCs, taken from culture after CMV antigen stimulation. The CDR3 here is CASSQDIATGVGYNEQFF. The CDR3 DNA follows: TGTGCCAGCAGCCAAGATATTGCCACGGGAGTGGGATACAATGAGCAGTTCTTC.